The 2 T cell receptor beta chains reported below all come from one sample, sequenced in a study of blood T cells in healthy people across ages. A second 7 to 11 cycle PCR used barcoded and J-beta primers. In TCRdb, the 5' RACE reads were re-called with MiXCR into one record per CDR3 protein. This table holds about 900,000 distinct CDR3 sequences, 62% found once. Material for sequencing was blood. Every receptor here comes from a man in his thirties or forties in good health.

V gene TRBV9 combines with J gene TRBJ2-7; TRBD1 agrees at 7 bases. The trim removed 4 bases at V and 3 bases at J, leaving 7 bases unmatched. This CDR3 comprises 14 residues. The V gene's germline CDR1 is SGDLS and CDR2 YYNGEE. In DNA form, the CDR3 reads TGTGCCAGCAGCTCCTCCGGGACAGACTACGAGCAGTACTTC. This gives the protein CASSSSGTDYEQYF.

The chain is built from TRBV3-1 and TRBJ2-7, with TRBD2 matching 13 bases. Germline V gene lookup returns CDR1 LGHDT and CDR2 YNNKEL (reference sequence). The CDR3 is 15 residues long. The V and J ends lost 3 bases and 3 bases, in that order; junction bases with no gene match: 2. The CDR3: CASSHRTSGGYEQYF. The CDR3 DNA reads as TGTGCCAGCAGCCACAGGACTAGCGGGGGCTACGAGCAGTACTTC.